This T cell receptor beta chain stems from a study of T cell responses to AZD1222 COVID-19 vaccine. The method was immunoSEQ multiplex PCR; TCRdb's version includes in-frame clones alone and lacks a portion of them. The top ten hold roughly 15% of the sample, which has 95,000 to 100,000 clones, 88% seen once. Germline V lookup: CDR1 LNHDA, CDR2 SQIVND (reference sequence). The CDR3 sequence is 14 residues long. The V end lost 3 bases, the J end lost 4 bases, and 12 bases lay between the germline ends. Second doses were pooled across both intervals (about 4 or about 12 weeks). In the case of this clone: The antigen is unknown.

Study-level points and caveats: Close to half of all spike-specific TCRs reportedly target regions of the variants that are unmutated. At 160-218 and 743-854, vaccine-associated CD4 TCRs were dominant, and they spanned spike.

The clonotype comes from an adult who received the AZD1222 COVID-19 vaccine. The chain couples TRBV19 to TRBJ2-5; weak D call: TRBD1 (5 bases). Sample: peripheral blood, taken 28 days after the second AZD1222 dose. This CDR3 is CASSMKGQGETQYF. The CDR3 nucleotides are TGTGCCAGTAGTATGAAGGGGCAGGGAGAGACCCAGTACTTC.